The rows below give T cell receptor beta chains drawn from one sample of a study of blood T cell repertoires in COVID-19. Profiled with immunoSEQ multiplex PCR; TCRdb holds only in-frame clones, not every one. This sample has 250,000 or so clones, with nearly 90% found just once. The material sequenced was peripheral blood. The receptors shown here come from a woman in her fifties or sixties with COVID-19, enrolled during active disease. Each CDR3 is given with its conserved first and last residue. Each record gives: CDR3 protein, CDR3 DNA, D gene, clone size, J gene, V gene. The D gene is left open where the match is weak. Size tells how often a clone was seen (once, few, many) or the class of an expanded clone, and some rows leave it out.

CASSARGGSYNSPLHF TGTGCCAGCAGTGCGAGGGGAGGCTCCTATAATTCACCCCTCCACTTT - - TRBJ1-6 TRBV6-1
CASSARESYEQYF TGTGCCAGTTCGGCCCGGGAGTCCTACGAGCAGTACTTC - - TRBJ2-7 TRBV6-5
CASSQGQDPDTQYF TGCGCCAGCAGCCAAGGTCAGGATCCAGATACGCAGTATTTT - - TRBJ2-3 TRBV4-3
CASSLGGGRSNQPQHF TGTGCCAGCAGCTTGGGGGGGGGACGAAGCAATCAGCCCCAGCATTTT - few TRBJ1-5 TRBV5-4
CASSLERGWSYEQYF TGTGCCAGCAGCTTAGAAAGGGGGTGGTCCTACGAGCAGTACTTC - once TRBJ2-7 TRBV7-8
CASSYNAGGYGYTF TGTGCCAGCAGTTACAACGCGGGAGGCTATGGCTACACCTTC - - TRBJ1-2 TRBV6-5
CASSSGDNSPLHF TGCGCCAGCAGCTCAGGGGACAATTCACCCCTCCACTTT - few TRBJ1-6 TRBV5-1
CASGETGAVGNEQFF TGTGCTAGTGGTGAGACAGGGGCCGTAGGGAATGAGCAGTTCTTC TRBD1 - TRBJ2-1 TRBV12-5
CASSQGAGPYEQYF TGTGCCAGCAGCCAAGGCGCAGGGCCCTACGAGCAGTACTTC - - TRBJ2-7 TRBV3-1/TRBV3-2
CASSSTGGENTEAFF TGTGCCAGCAGTTCCACAGGGGGAGAGAACACTGAAGCTTTCTTT TRBD1 - TRBJ1-1 TRBV6-5
CASSVGGEGSPLHF TGTGCCAGCAGCGTAGGGGGGGAGGGTTCACCCCTCCACTTT - once TRBJ1-6 TRBV7-9
CASSQNYGYTF TGTGCCAGCAGTCAAAACTATGGCTACACCTTC - - TRBJ1-2 TRBV27
CASRAGTGDGNEQFF TGTGCCAGCCGCGCCGGGACAGGGGACGGGAATGAGCAGTTCTTC TRBD1 - TRBJ2-1 TRBV6-6
CASSSTQGYGYTF TGTGCCAGCAGCTCTACTCAGGGATATGGCTACACCTTC - - TRBJ1-2 TRBV5-4
CASSSGTGGQPQHF TGCGCCAGCAGCTCGGGGACAGGGGGTCAGCCCCAGCATTTT TRBD1 - TRBJ1-5 TRBV5-1
CASSLALFGNTIYF TGTGCCAGCAGCTTAGCTCTGTTTGGAAACACCATATATTTT - - TRBJ1-3 TRBV7-9
CASSQAGPGTGGSNYGYTF TGCGCCAGCAGCCAAGCGGGGCCCGGGACAGGGGGAAGTAACTATGGCTACACCTTC TRBD1 - TRBJ1-2 TRBV4-3
CASSQGTGAEQFF TGTGCCAGCAGCCAGGGGACAGGTGCTGAGCAGTTCTTC TRBD1 - TRBJ2-1 TRBV3-1/TRBV3-2
CASCSTGNSPLHF TGTGCCAGCTGCTCGACAGGCAATTCACCCCTCCACTTT - - TRBJ1-6 TRBV2
CASSIESEQFF TGTGCCAGCAGCATTGAGAGTGAGCAGTTCTTC - - TRBJ2-1 TRBV5-4
CAISESDTSNQPQHF TGTGCCATCAGTGAGTCCGACACTAGCAATCAGCCCCAGCATTTT - - TRBJ1-5 TRBV10-3
CASSYKGRGRFGELFF TGTGCCAGCAGTTACAAGGGCAGGGGGCGATTCGGGGAGCTGTTTTTT TRBD1 - TRBJ2-2 TRBV6-5
CASSDRGRINYGYTF TGTGCCAGCAGTGACAGGGGCCGTATTAACTATGGCTACACCTTC - - TRBJ1-2 TRBV6-1
CASSYSVGQGGYGYTF TGTGCCAGCAGTTACTCGGTGGGACAGGGTGGCTATGGCTACACCTTC TRBD1 - TRBJ1-2 TRBV6-5
CASRRQGPEGYTF TGTGCCAGCAGGCGTCAGGGCCCCGAAGGCTACACCTTC - once TRBJ1-2 TRBV6-5
CATSRERYSNQPQHF TGTGCCACCAGCAGAGAACGGTATAGCAATCAGCCCCAGCATTTT - few TRBJ1-5 TRBV15
CASSSLTGIDEKLFF TGTGCCAGCAGTTCGTTGACAGGGATTGATGAAAAACTGTTTTTT TRBD1 - TRBJ1-4 TRBV5-6
CASSRPTSFTDTQYF TGTGCCAGCTCCCGACCCACTAGCTTCACAGATACGCAGTATTTT - - TRBJ2-3 TRBV27
CASSSQGNTEAFF TGTGCCAGCAGTTCACAGGGGAACACTGAAGCTTTCTTT - once TRBJ1-1 TRBV27
CASSVDRTGVYGYTF TGTGCCAGTAGTGTTGACCGGACAGGGGTTTATGGCTACACCTTC TRBD1 - TRBJ1-2 TRBV19
CASSPRQANYGYTF TGCGCCAGCAGCCCGCGACAGGCGAACTATGGCTACACCTTC - - TRBJ1-2 TRBV5-1
CASSLATGGDASNQPQHF TGTGCCAGCAGCTTAGCCACGGGGGGCGACGCGAGCAATCAGCCCCAGCATTTT - - TRBJ1-5 TRBV7-9
CASSTSLNTEAFF TGTGCCAGTAGTACCAGTCTGAACACTGAAGCTTTCTTT - - TRBJ1-1 TRBV19
CASSVGRGGYTF TGTGCCAGCAGCGTAGGGAGAGGAGGCTACACCTTC - - TRBJ1-2 TRBV9
CASSWASSTASTDTQYF TGCGCCAGCAGCTGGGCGTCTAGCACTGCTAGCACAGATACGCAGTATTTT - - TRBJ2-3 TRBV5-1
CASKLDSSNEKLFF TGTGCCAGCAAGTTGGACAGCTCCAATGAAAAACTGTTTTTT - - TRBJ1-4 TRBV6-5
CAISEGEHNSPLHF TGTGCCATCAGTGAGGGAGAACATAATTCACCCCTCCACTTT - - TRBJ1-6 TRBV10-3
CASSPDRNYGYTF TGTGCCAGCTCACCAGACAGGAACTATGGCTACACCTTC - - TRBJ1-2 TRBV18
CASSYTGGSGNTIYF TGTGCCAGCAGCTATACAGGGGGGTCTGGAAACACCATATATTTT TRBD1 - TRBJ1-3 TRBV7-3
CASSPLQRTGKNTEAFF TGTGCCAGCAGCCCACTCCAAAGGACAGGAAAGAACACTGAAGCTTTCTTT TRBD1 - TRBJ1-1 TRBV16
CASSVRPGDEQFF TGCGCCAGCAGCGTACGACCGGGGGATGAGCAGTTCTTC - - TRBJ2-1 TRBV5-1
CASSYNGRMNTEAFF TGTGCCAGCAGTTACAACGGGAGAATGAACACTGAAGCTTTCTTT - few TRBJ1-1 TRBV6-5
CASSPTINTGELFF TGTGCCAGCTCTCCAACTATTAACACCGGGGAGCTGTTTTTT - - TRBJ2-2 TRBV18
CASSRDRGSYTF TGTGCCAGCAGCCGTGACAGGGGGAGCTACACCTTC TRBD1 - TRBJ1-2 TRBV3-1/TRBV3-2
CASSFTGAYEQYF TGTGCCAGCAGTTTTACAGGCGCCTACGAGCAGTACTTC - - TRBJ2-7 TRBV6-2/TRBV6-3
CASSNPGTGTDGYTF TGTGCCAGCAGTAACCCGGGGACAGGGACCGATGGCTACACCTTC TRBD1 - TRBJ1-2 TRBV5-4
CASSEYGLQGADGNTIYF TGTGCCAGCAGTGAATATGGGCTACAGGGGGCGGATGGAAACACCATATATTTT TRBD1 - TRBJ1-3 TRBV25-1
CASSQVENYGYTF TGTGCCAGCAGCCAAGTAGAAAACTATGGCTACACCTTC - - TRBJ1-2 TRBV14
CAISESRTGPNYGYTF TGTGCCATCAGTGAGTCGAGAACAGGGCCTAACTATGGCTACACCTTC - - TRBJ1-2 TRBV10-3